This T cell receptor beta chain originates from a study of blood T cell repertoires in COVID-19 (dated by TCRdb to between 2020 and 2021). Looking at the study overall: The collaborator samples originated in the United States, Italy and Spain and spanned the acute and convalescent phases of COVID-19. A de-identified subject ID, COVID-19 status, age in years and sex were almost always included in the sample metadata. Where HLA class I and class II types were available, the types were taken from metadata supplied by the sample provider, not from assay-based typing. The prospective study material was composed of cDNA or gDNA derived from T cells, B-cell-depleted T cells, or PBMCs. Deeply sampled blood TCRbeta repertoires from subjects exposed to, actively infected with, or recovered from COVID-19 were included in the dataset. The repertoires were made available in a free public database intended to serve as a resource for research on the immune response to SARS-CoV-2. The samples were drawn from two sources: the first 160 participants of the ongoing ImmuneRACE study, and fewer than 1,500 subjects contributed by 6 global collaborators. On the study overall, not on this receptor specifically: The quantity of clinical and demographic metadata differed by source and by participant and was supplied without curation.

Concerning this clone itself: Its antigen is unknown. No qualities accompany the bases; no much larger clone lies one base away.

TCRbeta CDR3 regions were amplified from genomic DNA by means of the immunoSEQ Assay, a bias-controlled multiplex PCR. In the source study's methods: Nucleated cell counts per sample were estimated from amplification of reference gene primers within the assay. Sequence reads were collapsed and filtered to measure the absolute abundance of every unique TCRbeta CDR3 rearrangement. For each sample, productive Simpson clonality was calculated by taking the square root of Simpson's diversity index across productive rearrangements. What TCRdb holds here is the immuneACCESS table cut down to in-frame rearrangements. Part of the clones is not present; checked against another copy, under half of the missing clones reflect an unresolved V gene, and the others are unexplained. V and J calls and clone size are as listed in that table; D and trimming were resolved from the DNA. This sample comprises about 150,000 clones, almost 80% of them detected only once. 8.6% of the sample lies in the top ten.

The collaborating institutions used their own protocols to collect whole blood in K2EDTA tubes. Collaborator samples were shipped for TCRbeta analysis as frozen whole blood, isolated PBMCs, or DNA extracted from either sample type. Here V drops 3 bases and J drops 8 bases, and the junction holds 1 base not matched to any gene. The CDR3 measures 13 amino acids from cysteine to phenylalanine. Here the CDR3 DNA is all that survives: 39 bases in frame from base 1. Per the germline V gene, MDHEN is the CDR1 and SYDVKM is the CDR2. This receptor chain uses TRBV28 and TRBJ2-1, with 10 bases aligning to TRBD1. Sequenced input: peripheral blood. This TCR was recovered from a man aged 45-60 years with active or convalescent COVID-19. CDR3 region: CASSFGQGDEQFF. The nucleotide sequence is TGTGCCAGCAGTTTCGGACAGGGGGATGAGCAGTTCTTC. Supplemented by the reference TRBV28 and TRBJ2-1 proteins around the CDR3, the complete variable domain is DVKVTQSSRYLVKRTGEKVFLECVQDMDHENMFWYRQDPGLGLRLIYFSYDVKMKEKGDIPEGYSVSREKKERFSLILESASTNQTSMYLCASSFGQGDEQFFGPGTRLTVL.